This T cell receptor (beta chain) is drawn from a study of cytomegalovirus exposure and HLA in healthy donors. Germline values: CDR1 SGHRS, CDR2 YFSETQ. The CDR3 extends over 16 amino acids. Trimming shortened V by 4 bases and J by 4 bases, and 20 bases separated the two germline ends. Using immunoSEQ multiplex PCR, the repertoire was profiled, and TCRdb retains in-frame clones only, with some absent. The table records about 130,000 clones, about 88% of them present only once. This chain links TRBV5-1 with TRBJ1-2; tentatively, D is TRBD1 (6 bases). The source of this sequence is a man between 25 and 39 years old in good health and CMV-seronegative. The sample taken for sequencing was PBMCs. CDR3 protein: CASSPRERGGSYGYTF. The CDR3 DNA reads TGCGCCAGCAGCCCCAGAGAGAGGGGGGGATCCTATGGCTACACCTTC.